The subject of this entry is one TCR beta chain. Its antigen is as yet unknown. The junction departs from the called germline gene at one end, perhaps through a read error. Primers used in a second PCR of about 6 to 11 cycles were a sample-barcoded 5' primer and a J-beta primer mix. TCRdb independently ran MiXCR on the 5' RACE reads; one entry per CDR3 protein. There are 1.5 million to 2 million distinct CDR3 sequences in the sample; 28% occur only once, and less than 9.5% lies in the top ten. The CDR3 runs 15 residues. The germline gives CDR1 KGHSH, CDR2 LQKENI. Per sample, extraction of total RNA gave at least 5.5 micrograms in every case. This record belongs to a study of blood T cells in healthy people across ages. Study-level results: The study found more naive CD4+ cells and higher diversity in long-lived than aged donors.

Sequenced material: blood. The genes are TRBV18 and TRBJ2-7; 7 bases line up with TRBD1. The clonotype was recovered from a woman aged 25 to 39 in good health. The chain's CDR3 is CAGSPGTAASYEQYF. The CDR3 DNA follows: TGTGCCGGCTCACCGGGGACAGCTGCTTCCTACGAGCAGTACTTC.